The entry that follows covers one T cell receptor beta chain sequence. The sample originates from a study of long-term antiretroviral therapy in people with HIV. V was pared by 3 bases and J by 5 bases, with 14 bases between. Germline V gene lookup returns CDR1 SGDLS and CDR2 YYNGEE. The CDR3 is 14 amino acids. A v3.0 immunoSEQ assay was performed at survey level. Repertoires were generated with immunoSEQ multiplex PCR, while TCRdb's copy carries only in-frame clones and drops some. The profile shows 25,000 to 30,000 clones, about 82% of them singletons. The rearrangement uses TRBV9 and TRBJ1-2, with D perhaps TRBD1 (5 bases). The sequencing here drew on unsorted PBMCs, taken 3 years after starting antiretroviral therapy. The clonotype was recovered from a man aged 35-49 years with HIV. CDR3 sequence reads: CASSGVRTNYGYTF. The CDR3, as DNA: TGTGCCAGCAGCGGAGTCAGGACAAATTATGGCTACACCTTC.